The 27 T cell receptor beta chains in this list originate from one sample, sequenced in a study of cytomegalovirus exposure and HLA in healthy donors. It was with 60 Vbeta and 13 Jbeta primers that the PCR ran. Here immunoSEQ multiplex PCR was the method, and the copy in TCRdb shows in-frame clones only, minus some. The sample records 150,000 to 200,000 clones, 65% to 85% being singletons. Material for sequencing was PBMCs. Receptors were obtained from a woman in her 30s in good health and CMV-seropositive.

CDR3 loop: CASSSLTEVTEAFF. DNA of the CDR3: TGTGCCAGCAGCTCCTTAACCGAGGTCACTGAAGCTTTCTTT. The chain uses TRBV9 and TRBJ1-1, with D hard to call. The germline gives CDR1 SGDLS, CDR2 YYNGEE. The CDR3 is 14 amino acids. Trimming removed 4 bases at V and 4 bases at J, with 14 bases between.

The chain has TRBV6-5 and TRBJ2-5; no clear D gene. Germline assignment: CDR1 MNHEY and CDR2 SVGAGI. The CDR3 has 12 amino acids. V lost 6 bases and J lost 1, with 6 bases in between. CDR3 DNA: TGTGCCAGCAGCCGACTCCAAGAGACCCAGTACTTC. This sequence encodes CASSRLQETQYF.

This sequence joins TRBV9 and TRBJ2-7; 12 bases are shared with TRBD2. J was trimmed by 4 bases and V by 1 base; bases with no gene match: 6. The germline V gene has CDR1 SGDLS and CDR2 YYNGEE. The CDR3 runs 16 residues. For the CDR3, the DNA is TGTGCCAGCAGCGTAAGACTAGCGGGGGAGATATACGAGCAGTACTTC. This translates into CASSVRLAGEIYEQYF.

The genes are TRBV7-8 and TRBJ2-5; D remains unclear. CDR1 is SGHVS and CDR2 is FQNEAQ in the germline V gene. Trimming removed 4 bases from V and 2 bases from J, with 5 bases in between. This CDR3 spans 12 amino acids. As DNA, the CDR3 is TGTGCCAGCAGCTCACATCAAGAGACCCAGTACTTC. Translating it yields CASSSHQETQYF.

With respect to this clone: The sample has other DNA sequences that encode this CDR3 too. The chain is built from TRBV5-4 and TRBJ1-1, with D unresolved. V gave up 1 base and J gave up 4 bases, with 11 bases separating them. The CDR3 contains 14 residues. Germline V gives CDR1 SGHNT, CDR2 YYREEE (reference sequence). DNA for the CDR3: TGTGCCAGCAGCTTGACACGGGGAGCCACTGAAGCTTTCTTT. Amino acids: CASSLTRGATEAFF.

This chain connects TRBV4-2 to TRBJ1-5; the match to TRBD1 covers 9 bases. Losses at the gene ends were 0 bases for V and 7 bases for J; bases not matched to a gene: 4. The V gene's germline CDR1 is LGHNA and CDR2 YNFKEQ. This CDR3 is 15 amino acids long. The DNA for the CDR3 is TGTGCCAGCAGCCAAGAAACAGGGGGCAGGCAGCCCCAGCATTTT. It codes for CASSQETGGRQPQHF.

The CDR3 is CASSLLVADEAFF. In nucleotides, the CDR3 is TGTGCCAGCAGCTTACTCGTGGCAGATGAAGCTTTCTTT. The genes are TRBV7-8 and TRBJ1-1; D gene ambiguous. The CDR3 covers 13 residues. Between the trimmed V and J ends, which lost 2 bases and 7 bases, there was a span of 11 bases. Germline V gives CDR1 SGHVS, CDR2 FQNEAQ.

This clone was counted only a few times. CDR3 protein: CASSLTGDEAFF. The CDR3, as DNA: TGCGCCAGCAGCTTGACAGGGGATGAAGCTTTCTTT. The chain links TRBV5-1 to TRBJ1-1; 7 bases are a match to TRBD1. The germline CDR1 and CDR2 sequences are SGHRS and YFSETQ. V was clipped by 1 base and J by 7 bases; unmatched bases: 1. This CDR3 is 12 amino acids long.

The chain carries TRBV6-5 and TRBJ2-7, with 8 bases identical to TRBD1. Germline V gene lookup returns CDR1 MNHEY and CDR2 SVGAGI. CDR3 length: 14 amino acids. V lost 5 bases and J lost 2; bases outside the gene matches: 5. CDR3 region: CASSQGAGAYEQYF. DNA of the CDR3: TGTGCCAGCAGTCAGGGGGCAGGGGCCTACGAGCAGTACTTC.

The chain has TRBV7-9 and TRBJ1-5, with D possibly matching TRBD1 (5 bases). V shed 6 bases and J shed 3 bases, with 12 bases lying between them. CDR1 and CDR2 from the germline V gene are SEHNR and FQNEAQ (reference sequence). The CDR3 is made up of 14 amino acids. CDR3 DNA: TGTGCCAGCAGTGGCGGGGGATTCAATCAGCCCCAGCATTTT. The encoded protein is CASSGGGFNQPQHF. Together with reference TRBV7-9 and TRBJ1-5, the CDR3 gives the full variable domain: DTGVSQNPRHKITKRGQNVTFRCDPISEHNRLYWYRQTLGQGPEFLTYFQNEAQLEKSRLLSDRFSAERPKGSFSTLEIQRTEQGDSAMYLCASSGGGFNQPQHFGDGTRLSIL.

V is TRBV5-1 and J is TRBJ1-3; no clear D. V shed 0 bases and J shed 2 bases, with 12 bases lying between them. The germline gives CDR1 SGHRS, CDR2 YFSETQ. The CDR3 runs 16 residues. The CDR3 sequence: CASSLGNRRAGNTIYF. CDR3 nucleotide sequence: TGCGCCAGCAGCTTGGGCAATAGGCGGGCTGGAAACACCATATATTTT.

A remark on this clone: An end of the junction differs from the germline gene, which may be a read error. V and J are TRBV7-9 and TRBJ2-7; no firm D call. CDR3 length: 15 amino acids. In germline, CDR1 is SEHNR, CDR2 FQNEAQ (reference sequence). CDR3 sequence: CSSSLLSELNYEQYF. CDR3 sequence (DNA): TGTTCCAGCAGCCTCCTTTCGGAGCTTAACTACGAGCAGTACTTC.

The rearrangement uses TRBV19 and TRBJ1-3; D possibly corresponds to TRBD1 (5 bases). This CDR3 comprises 18 residues. Germline lookup yields CDR1 LNHDA and CDR2 SQIVND (reference sequence). The V and J ends lost 5 bases and 0 bases respectively, with 20 bases between them. The CDR3 is CASSHLIRDLSSGNTIYF. CDR3 DNA sequence: TGTGCCAGTAGTCATCTCATTAGGGACTTATCCTCTGGAAACACCATATATTTT.

This clone has more than one count but fewer than ten. Sequence at one end of the junction differs from germline and may be a read error. The V gene is TRBV7-7, the J gene TRBJ2-1; 7 bases are shared with TRBD2. Germline lookup yields CDR1 SSHAT and CDR2 FNYEAQ (reference sequence). CDR3 length equals 16 residues. In DNA, the CDR3 is TGTGCTAGCAGGGCACTTCAGCGGGACCCCCGGAATGAGCAGTTCTTC. Protein sequence: CASRALQRDPRNEQFF.

The chain is built from TRBV6-5 and TRBJ2-7, with D possibly being TRBD1 (5 bases). V lost 3 bases and J lost 6, with 21 bases in between. The germline V gene has CDR1 MNHEY and CDR2 SVGAGI. The CDR3 covers 16 residues. This CDR3 reads CASSYSGSGRVLEQYF. The CDR3 DNA sequence: TGTGCCAGCAGTTATTCTGGGTCCGGCAGGGTCCTCGAGCAGTACTTC.

The J gene is TRBJ1-1, the V gene TRBV28; possible D gene TRBD1, 6 bases. Germline loops: CDR1 MDHEN, CDR2 SYDVKM. The CDR3 contains 13 residues. The V end was cut by 3 bases, the J end by 8 bases, with 13 bases between. CDR3 protein: CASSLRGAPEAFF. The CDR3 nucleotides read TGTGCCAGCAGTTTGCGGGGGGCCCCCGAAGCTTTCTTT.

This rearrangement joins TRBV18 to TRBJ1-4, with D perhaps TRBD1 (6 bases). This CDR3 has 15 amino acids. V dropped 5 bases and J dropped 4 bases, with 14 bases sitting between them. The germline CDR1 and CDR2 sequences are KGHSH and LQKENI. CDR3 in DNA: TGTGCCAGCTCAGCCGGACAGAGCCTTAATGAAAAACTGTTTTTT. Protein product: CASSAGQSLNEKLFF. Together with reference TRBV18 and TRBJ1-4, the CDR3 gives the full variable domain: NAGVMQNPRHLVRRRGQEARLRCSPMKGHSHVYWYRQLPEEGLKFMVYLQKENIIDESGMPKERFSAEFPKEGPSILRIQQVVRGDSAAYFCASSAGQSLNEKLFFGSGTQLSVL.

The chain carries TRBV7-8 and TRBJ2-3, with TRBD2 matching 7 bases. The CDR3 loop spans 16 amino acids. Unmatched junction bases numbered 3, after V lost 0 bases and J lost 0 bases. Germline CDR1 is SGHVS and CDR2 is FQNEAQ. In nucleotides, the CDR3 is TGTGCCAGCAGCTTAGCGGGCGGGGGTAGCACAGATACGCAGTATTTT. Its translation: CASSLAGGGSTDTQYF.

CDR3 sequence (DNA): TGTGCCAGCAGTGTGCAGGCGGGGTTCACAGATACGCAGTATTTT. Encoded protein: CASSVQAGFTDTQYF. The chain couples TRBV2 to TRBJ2-3, with a possible D match to TRBD2 (6 bases). CDR1 and CDR2 from the germline V gene are SNHLY and FYNNEI. CDR3 size: 15 residues. V lost 4 bases and J 2 bases, leaving 13 bases between the germline ends.

This chain joins TRBV7-2 and TRBJ1-6; D is ambiguous. The length of the CDR3 is 16 residues. The germline gives CDR1 SGHTA, CDR2 FQGNSA. Deletions cut 4 bases from V and 9 bases from J, with 19 bases between. The CDR3 region has the DNA TGTGCCAGCAGCTCCGGCGGCCTTCCCGGCGGTTCACCCCTCCACTTT. Translating it yields CASSSGGLPGGSPLHF.

The chain has TRBV27 and TRBJ1-4; 7 nucleotides agree with TRBD1. Germline V gene lookup returns CDR1 MNHEY and CDR2 SMNVEV (reference sequence). V shed 4 bases, J shed 7 bases, and the junction held 6 bases outside the gene matches. The CDR3 spans 14 residues. CDR3 nucleotides: TGTGCCAGCAGTTATACAGGGGCCGGTGAAAAACTGTTTTTT. Amino acids: CASSYTGAGEKLFF.

The rearrangement links TRBV10-3 to TRBJ2-3, with TRBD1 identical over 12 bases. With 3 bases clipped from V and 6 bases from J, the junction kept 10 bases outside the gene matches. The length of the CDR3 is 17 residues. Germline V lookup: CDR1 ENHRY, CDR2 SYGVKD. In DNA form, the CDR3 reads TGTGCCATCAGTGAAGGGACAGGGGGCCCGAAGGGGGATACGCAGTATTTT. This translates into CAISEGTGGPKGDTQYF.

This clone was recorded once. The DNA of the CDR3 is TGTGCCAGCAGTTACAAACAGGATGCGGCCGAGCAGTACTTC. It translates to CASSYKQDAAEQYF. The gene calls are TRBV6-6 and TRBJ2-7; tentatively, D is TRBD1 (5 bases). With 2 bases removed from V and 6 bases from J, the gap between germline ends came to 14 bases. CDR1 is MNHNY, CDR2 SVGAGI, per germline (reference sequence). The CDR3 length is 14 residues.

The CDR3 protein is CASSLGSRGTDTQYF. Written as DNA, the CDR3 is TGTGCCAGCAGCTTAGGGTCTCGGGGCACAGATACGCAGTATTTT. The rearrangement joins TRBV7-8 to TRBJ2-3; D not certain. CDR3 length: 15 amino acids. CDR1 and CDR2 (germline): SGHVS, FQNEAQ. The V and J ends lost 1 base and 1 base respectively, with 9 bases between them.

The chain recombines TRBV11-3 with TRBJ2-1, with TRBD2 matching 7 bases. The CDR3 has 15 residues. CDR1 and CDR2 from the germline V gene are SGHNT and YENEEA. V lost 2 bases and J lost 9; bases outside the gene matches: 10. The chain's CDR3 is CASSLSGDPSGEQFF. CDR3 sequence (DNA): TGTGCCAGCAGCTTAAGCGGGGATCCCTCCGGTGAGCAGTTCTTC.

This chain uses TRBV5-1 with TRBJ2-1; D gene uncertain. The CDR3 is 15 amino acids. The ends were cut back, 0 bases at V and 0 bases at J, with 7 bases in the middle. Germline assignment: CDR1 SGHRS and CDR2 YFSETQ. DNA of the CDR3: TGCGCCAGCAGCTTGGAGGCTAGCTCCTACAATGAGCAGTTCTTC. Translation: CASSLEASSYNEQFF. Full variable domain (missing parts from reference TRBV5-1 and TRBJ2-1): KAGVTQTPRYLIKTRGQQVTLSCSPISGHRSVSWYQQTPGQGLQFLFEYFSETQRNKGNFPGRFSGRQFSNSRSEMNVSTLELGDSALYLCASSLEASSYNEQFFGPGTRLTVL.

The genes are TRBV28 and TRBJ1-4; TRBD1 matches at 9 bases. V trimming: 7 bases; J trimming: 0 bases; junction bases outside the gene matches: 6. The CDR3 length is 16 residues. Germline lookup yields CDR1 MDHEN and CDR2 SYDVKM. The CDR3 spells CASMTGGSATNEKLFF. The CDR3 DNA reads as TGTGCCAGCATGACAGGGGGGTCGGCAACTAATGAAAAACTGTTTTTT.